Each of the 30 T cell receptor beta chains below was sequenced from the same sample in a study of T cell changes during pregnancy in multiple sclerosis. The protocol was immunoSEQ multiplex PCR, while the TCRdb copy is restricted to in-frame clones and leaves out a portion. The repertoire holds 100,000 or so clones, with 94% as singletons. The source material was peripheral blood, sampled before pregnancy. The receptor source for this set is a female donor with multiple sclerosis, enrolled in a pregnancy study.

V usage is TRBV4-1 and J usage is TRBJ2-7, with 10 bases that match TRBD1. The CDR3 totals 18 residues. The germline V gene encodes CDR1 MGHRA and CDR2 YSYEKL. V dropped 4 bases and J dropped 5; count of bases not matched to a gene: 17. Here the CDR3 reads CASSRAFQPGTGAHEQYF. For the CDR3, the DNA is TGCGCCAGCAGCCGAGCTTTTCAACCCGGGACAGGGGCCCACGAGCAGTACTTC.

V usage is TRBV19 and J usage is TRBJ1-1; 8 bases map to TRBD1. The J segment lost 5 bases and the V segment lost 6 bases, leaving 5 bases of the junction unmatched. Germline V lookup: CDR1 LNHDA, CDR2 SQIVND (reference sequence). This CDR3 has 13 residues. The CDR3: CASRAGQGTEAFF. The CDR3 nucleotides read TGTGCCAGTAGAGCAGGACAGGGAACTGAAGCTTTCTTT.

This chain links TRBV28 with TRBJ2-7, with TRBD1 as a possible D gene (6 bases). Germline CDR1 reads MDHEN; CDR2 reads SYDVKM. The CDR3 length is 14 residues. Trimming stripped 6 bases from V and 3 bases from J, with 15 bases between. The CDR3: CASSNRVKGYEQYF. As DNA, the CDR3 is TGTGCCAGCAGCAACAGGGTTAAGGGCTACGAGCAGTACTTC.

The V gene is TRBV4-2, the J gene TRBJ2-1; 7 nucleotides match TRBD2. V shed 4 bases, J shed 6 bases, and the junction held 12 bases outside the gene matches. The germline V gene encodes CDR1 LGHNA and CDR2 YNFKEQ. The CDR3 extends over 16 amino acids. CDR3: CASSRRASGGGNEQFF. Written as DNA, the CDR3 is TGTGCCAGCAGCCGCCGGGCTAGCGGTGGGGGCAATGAGCAGTTCTTC.

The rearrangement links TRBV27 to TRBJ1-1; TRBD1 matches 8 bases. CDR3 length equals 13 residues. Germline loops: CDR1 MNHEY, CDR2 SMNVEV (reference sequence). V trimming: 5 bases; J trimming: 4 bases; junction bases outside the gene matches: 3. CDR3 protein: CASSLDRATEAFF. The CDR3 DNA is TGTGCCAGCAGTCTGGACAGGGCCACTGAAGCTTTCTTT.

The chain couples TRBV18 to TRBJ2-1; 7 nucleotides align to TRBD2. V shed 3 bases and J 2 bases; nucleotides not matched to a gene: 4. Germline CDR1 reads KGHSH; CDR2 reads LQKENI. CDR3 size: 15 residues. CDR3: CASSPSGATYNEQFF. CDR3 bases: TGTGCCAGCTCACCGAGCGGGGCAACCTACAATGAGCAGTTCTTC.

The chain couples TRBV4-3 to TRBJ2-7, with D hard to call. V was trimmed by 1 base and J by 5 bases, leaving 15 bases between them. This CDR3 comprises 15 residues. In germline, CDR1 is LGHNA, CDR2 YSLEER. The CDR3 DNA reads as TGCGCCAGCAGCCAAGCTTGGTCCCCGCGCCACGAGCAGTACTTC. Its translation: CASSQAWSPRHEQYF.

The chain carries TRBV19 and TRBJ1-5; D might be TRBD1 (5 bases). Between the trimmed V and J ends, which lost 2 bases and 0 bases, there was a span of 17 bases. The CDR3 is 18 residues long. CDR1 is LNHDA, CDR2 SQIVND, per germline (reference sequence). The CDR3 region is CASSIRRRGASSNQPQHF. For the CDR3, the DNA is TGTGCCAGTAGTATAAGAAGAAGGGGCGCCAGTAGCAATCAGCCCCAGCATTTT.

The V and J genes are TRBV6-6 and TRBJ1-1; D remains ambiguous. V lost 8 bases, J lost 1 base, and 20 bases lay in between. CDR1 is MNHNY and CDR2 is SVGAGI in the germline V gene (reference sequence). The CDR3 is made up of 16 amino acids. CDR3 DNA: TGTGCCAGCGGTACAATCCAAATGAGGAAGAACACTGAAGCTTTCTTT. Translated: CASGTIQMRKNTEAFF.

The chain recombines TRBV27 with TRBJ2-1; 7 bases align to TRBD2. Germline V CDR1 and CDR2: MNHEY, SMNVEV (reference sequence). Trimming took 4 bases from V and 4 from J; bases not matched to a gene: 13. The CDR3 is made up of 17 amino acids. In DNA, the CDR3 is TGTGCCAGCAGTTCTGGACTAGGAATGAGGGGATACAATGAGCAGTTCTTC. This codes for CASSSGLGMRGYNEQFF.

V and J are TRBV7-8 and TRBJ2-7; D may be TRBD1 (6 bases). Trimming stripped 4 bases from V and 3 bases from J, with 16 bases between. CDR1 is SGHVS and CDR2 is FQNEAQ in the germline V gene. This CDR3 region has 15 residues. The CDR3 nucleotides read TGTGCCAGCAGCTCCCTGGACAGAGACCTCTACGAGCAGTACTTC. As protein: CASSSLDRDLYEQYF.

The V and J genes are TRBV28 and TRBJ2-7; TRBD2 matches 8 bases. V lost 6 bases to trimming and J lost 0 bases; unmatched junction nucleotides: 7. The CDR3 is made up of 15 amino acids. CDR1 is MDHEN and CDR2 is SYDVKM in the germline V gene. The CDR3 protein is CASRPTSEISYEQYF. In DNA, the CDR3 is TGTGCCAGCAGACCGACTAGCGAGATCTCCTACGAGCAGTACTTC.

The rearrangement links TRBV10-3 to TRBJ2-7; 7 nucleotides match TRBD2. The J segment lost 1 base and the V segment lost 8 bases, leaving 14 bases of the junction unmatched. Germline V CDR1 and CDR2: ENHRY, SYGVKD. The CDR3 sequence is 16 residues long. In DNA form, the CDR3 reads TGTGCCATCCGCCCACAACTTGGCGGGAGTTCCTACGAGCAGTACTTC. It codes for CAIRPQLGGSSYEQYF.

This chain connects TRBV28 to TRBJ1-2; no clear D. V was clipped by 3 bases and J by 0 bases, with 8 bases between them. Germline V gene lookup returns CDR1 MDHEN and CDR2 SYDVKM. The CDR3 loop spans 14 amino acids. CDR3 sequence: CASSFLTANYGYTF. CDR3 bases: TGTGCCAGCAGTTTCCTAACAGCTAACTATGGCTACACCTTC.

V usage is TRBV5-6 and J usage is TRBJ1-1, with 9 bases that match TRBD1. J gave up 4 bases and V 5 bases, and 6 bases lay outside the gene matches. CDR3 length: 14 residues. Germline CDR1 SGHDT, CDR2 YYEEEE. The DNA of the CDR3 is TGTGCCAGCAGGACAGGGGGTTCCGGCACTGAAGCTTTCTTT. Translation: CASRTGGSGTEAFF. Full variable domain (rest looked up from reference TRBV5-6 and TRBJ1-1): DAGVTQSPTHLIKTRGQQVTLRCSPKSGHDTVSWYQQALGQGPQFIFQYYEEEERQRGNFPDRFSGHQFPNYSSELNVNALLLGDSALYLCASRTGGSGTEAFFGQGTRLTVV.

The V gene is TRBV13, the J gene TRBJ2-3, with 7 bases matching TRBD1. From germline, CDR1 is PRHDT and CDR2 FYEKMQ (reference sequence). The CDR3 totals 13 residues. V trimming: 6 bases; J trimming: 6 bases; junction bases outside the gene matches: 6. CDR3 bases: TGTGCCAGCAGGTCTACAGGGGCGGATACGCAGTATTTT. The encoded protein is CASRSTGADTQYF.

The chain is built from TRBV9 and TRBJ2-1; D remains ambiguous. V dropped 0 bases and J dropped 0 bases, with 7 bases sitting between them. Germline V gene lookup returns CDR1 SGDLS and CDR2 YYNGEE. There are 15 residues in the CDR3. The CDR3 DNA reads TGTGCCAGCAGCGTAGCGCTGAGCTCCTACAATGAGCAGTTCTTC. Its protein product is CASSVALSSYNEQFF.

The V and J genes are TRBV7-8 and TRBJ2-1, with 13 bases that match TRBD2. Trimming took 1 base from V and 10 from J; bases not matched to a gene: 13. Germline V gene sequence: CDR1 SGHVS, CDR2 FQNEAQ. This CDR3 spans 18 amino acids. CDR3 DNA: TGTGCCAGCAGCTTAGTTTTAGGGACTAGCGGGACTACTTTGGAGCAGTTCTTC. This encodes CASSLVLGTSGTTLEQFF.

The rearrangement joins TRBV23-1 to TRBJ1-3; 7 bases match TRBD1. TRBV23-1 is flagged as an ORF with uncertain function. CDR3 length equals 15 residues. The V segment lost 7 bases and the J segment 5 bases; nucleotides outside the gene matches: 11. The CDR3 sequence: CASIKRGQRRNTIYF. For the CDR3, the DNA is TGCGCCAGCATAAAGAGGGGACAGCGAAGAAACACCATATATTTT.

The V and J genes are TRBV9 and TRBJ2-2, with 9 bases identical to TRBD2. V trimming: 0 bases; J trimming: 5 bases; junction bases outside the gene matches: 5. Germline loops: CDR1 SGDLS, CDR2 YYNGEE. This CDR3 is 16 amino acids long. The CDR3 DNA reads TGTGCCAGCAGCGTAGGGGTAGCGGGAGAGACCGGGGAGCTGTTTTTT. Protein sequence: CASSVGVAGETGELFF.

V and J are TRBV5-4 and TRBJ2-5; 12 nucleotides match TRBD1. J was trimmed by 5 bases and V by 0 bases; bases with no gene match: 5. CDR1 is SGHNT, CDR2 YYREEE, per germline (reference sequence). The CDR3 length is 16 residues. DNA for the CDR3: TGTGCCAGCAGCTTGGGGGGACAGGGGGCGTCGGAGACCCAGTACTTC. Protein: CASSLGGQGASETQYF.

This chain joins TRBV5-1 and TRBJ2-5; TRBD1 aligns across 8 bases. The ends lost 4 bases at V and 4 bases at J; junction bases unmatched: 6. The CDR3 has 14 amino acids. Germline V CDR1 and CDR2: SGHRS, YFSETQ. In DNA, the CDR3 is TGCGCCAGCAGCCGGGGACAGGTCCCAGAGACCCAGTACTTC. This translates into CASSRGQVPETQYF.

The CDR3 DNA reads TGCGCCAGCAGCTTGGACAGTTCCTATGGCTACACCTTC. Amino acid sequence: CASSLDSSYGYTF. This sequence joins TRBV5-1 and TRBJ1-2; D uncertain. The V end lost 0 bases, the J end lost 4 bases, and 7 bases lay between the germline ends. The germline CDR1 and CDR2 sequences are SGHRS and YFSETQ. The CDR3 is made up of 13 amino acids. The full variable domain, rest sourced from reference TRBV5-1 and TRBJ1-2, is KAGVTQTPRYLIKTRGQQVTLSCSPISGHRSVSWYQQTPGQGLQFLFEYFSETQRNKGNFPGRFSGRQFSNSRSEMNVSTLELGDSALYLCASSLDSSYGYTFGSGTRLTVV.

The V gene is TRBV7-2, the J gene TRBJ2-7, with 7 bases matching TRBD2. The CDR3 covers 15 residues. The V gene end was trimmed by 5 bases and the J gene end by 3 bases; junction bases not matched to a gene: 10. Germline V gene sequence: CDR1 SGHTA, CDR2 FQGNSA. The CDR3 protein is CASSVQRGGVYEQYF. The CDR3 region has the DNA TGTGCCAGCAGCGTACAGCGGGGTGGGGTCTACGAGCAGTACTTC.

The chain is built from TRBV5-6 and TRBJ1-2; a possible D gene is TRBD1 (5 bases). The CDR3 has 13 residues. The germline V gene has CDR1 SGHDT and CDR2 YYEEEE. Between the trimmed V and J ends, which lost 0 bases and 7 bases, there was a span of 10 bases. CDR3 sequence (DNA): TGTGCCAGCAGCTTGGCGGCGGGGGGTGGCTACACCTTC. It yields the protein CASSLAAGGGYTF.

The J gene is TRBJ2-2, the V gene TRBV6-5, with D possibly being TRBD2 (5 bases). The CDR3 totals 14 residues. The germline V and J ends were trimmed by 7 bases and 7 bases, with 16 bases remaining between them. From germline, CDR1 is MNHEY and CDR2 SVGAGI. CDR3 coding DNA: TGTGCCAGCACCCCGGCCGGGGTTAACGGGGAGCTGTTTTTT. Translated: CASTPAGVNGELFF.

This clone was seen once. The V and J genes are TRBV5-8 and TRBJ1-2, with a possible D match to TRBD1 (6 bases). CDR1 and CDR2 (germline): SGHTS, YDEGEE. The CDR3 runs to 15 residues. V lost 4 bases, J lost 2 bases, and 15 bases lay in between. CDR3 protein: CASSLTPGQNYGYTF. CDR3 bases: TGTGCCAGCAGCCTAACGCCTGGACAGAACTATGGCTACACCTTC.

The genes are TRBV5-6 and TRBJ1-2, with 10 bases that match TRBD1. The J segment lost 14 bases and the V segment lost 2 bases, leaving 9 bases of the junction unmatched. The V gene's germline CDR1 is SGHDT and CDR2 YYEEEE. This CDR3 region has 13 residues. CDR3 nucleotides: TGTGCCAGCAGCTTTTCGGGACAGGGGTTGAGGACCTTC. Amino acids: CASSFSGQGLRTF. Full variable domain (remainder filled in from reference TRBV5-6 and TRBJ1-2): DAGVTQSPTHLIKTRGQQVTLRCSPKSGHDTVSWYQQALGQGPQFIFQYYEEEERQRGNFPDRFSGHQFPNYSSELNVNALLLGDSALYLCASSFSGQGLRTFGSGTRLTVV.

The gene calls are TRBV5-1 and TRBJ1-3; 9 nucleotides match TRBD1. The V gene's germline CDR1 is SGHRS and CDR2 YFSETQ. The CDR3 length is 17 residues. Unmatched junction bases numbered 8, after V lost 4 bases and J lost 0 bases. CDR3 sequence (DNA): TGCGCCAGCAGCCAATTGGGACAGGGACTCTCTGGAAACACCATATATTTT. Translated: CASSQLGQGLSGNTIYF.

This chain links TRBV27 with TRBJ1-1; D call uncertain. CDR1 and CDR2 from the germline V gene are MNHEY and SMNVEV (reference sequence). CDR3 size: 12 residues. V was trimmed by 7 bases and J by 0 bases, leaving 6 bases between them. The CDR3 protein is CASIGLNTEAFF. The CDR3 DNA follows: TGTGCCAGCATCGGTTTGAACACTGAAGCTTTCTTT.